A selection of T cell receptor beta chains follows, all from one sample in a study of lymphopenia after photon versus proton radiotherapy. Profiled with immunoSEQ multiplex PCR; TCRdb holds only in-frame clones, not every one. This sample yields roughly 30,000 clones, of which 81% are seen a single time; roughly a third belongs to the top ten. The sequencing here drew on peripheral blood, taken from a patient treated with photon-based radiotherapy. The receptors come from a man over 45 with gastric cancer. Each CDR3 is given with its conserved first and last residue. The D gene is left open where the match is weak. The listing skips clone size in some rows; elsewhere it reads once, few, many or a size class.

v_call	d_call	clone_size	j_call	cdr3_nt	cdr3_aa
TRBV9	TRBD1	-	TRBJ1-2	TGTGCCAGCAGCCCTGGGACAGGGGGCAGCTATGGCTACACCTTC	CASSPGTGGSYGYTF
TRBV5-1	TRBD1	-	TRBJ2-1	TGCGCCAGCAGCCGAGGGACAGGGGTCTACAATGAGCAGTTCTTC	CASSRGTGVYNEQFF
TRBV7-2	-	medium-sized	TRBJ2-3	TGTGCCAGCAGCTTAGCTGAGGCCACAGATACGCAGTATTTT	CASSLAEATDTQYF
TRBV5-6	-	-	TRBJ1-3	TGTGCCAGCAGCTTGGTTGGGACTGGAAACACCATATATTTT	CASSLVGTGNTIYF
TRBV7-9	-	-	TRBJ2-3	TGTGCCAGCAGCTTAGCAGATACGCAGTATTTT	CASSLADTQYF
TRBV2	-	-	TRBJ2-1	TGTGCCAGCAGCACAGGGAAGGACAATGAGCAGTTCTTC	CASSTGKDNEQFF
TRBV11-3	TRBD1	-	TRBJ2-1	TGTGCCAGCAGCTTAGGCTGGGGGACAGGGACCTACAATGAGCAGTTCTTC	CASSLGWGTGTYNEQFF
TRBV6-4	-	once	TRBJ1-5	TGTGCCAGCAGTATGACAGGAATGTTCGATTATAGCAATCAGCCCCAGCATTTT	CASSMTGMFDYSNQPQHF
TRBV30	-	-	TRBJ1-1	TGTGCCTGGAGTCGGGACATTGAGAACACTGAAGCTTTCTTT	CAWSRDIENTEAFF
TRBV19	TRBD1	-	TRBJ1-1	TGTGCCAGTAGTATATCGGGGGGACAGGGCGCTGAAGCTTTCTTT	CASSISGGQGAEAFF
TRBV9	-	-	TRBJ2-2	TGTGCCAGCAGCGTAGCTACTGGTCATTTGAACACCGGGGAGCTGTTTTTT	CASSVATGHLNTGELFF
TRBV7-3	TRBD1	once	TRBJ2-3	TGTGCCAGCAGCGCCGGGACAGGGGGAGGAGATACGCAGTATTTT	CASSAGTGGGDTQYF
TRBV7-6	-	-	TRBJ2-4	TGTGCCAGCAGCCGAGGGGTGATTCAGTACTTC	CASSRGVIQYF
TRBV6-6	TRBD2	-	TRBJ2-3	TGTGCCAGCAGTTACCGGGGGGGAACAGATACGCAGTATTTT	CASSYRGGTDTQYF
TRBV19	-	-	TRBJ2-2	TGTGCCACCCTTCGTATCGAGGGGGCCGGGGAGCTGTTTTTT	CATLRIEGAGELFF
TRBV6-5	TRBD1	-	TRBJ2-7	TGTGCCAGCAGTTACTCCCTGGACAGGGACGAGCAGTACTTC	CASSYSLDRDEQYF
TRBV4-1	TRBD2	-	TRBJ2-4	TGCGCCAGCAGCCAAGAGATCGGGGGGGTTAAAAACATTCAGTACTTC	CASSQEIGGVKNIQYF
TRBV5-1	TRBD1	-	TRBJ2-2	TGCGCCAGCAGCCTTCGGGACAGGGTCACCGGGGAGCTGTTTTTT	CASSLRDRVTGELFF
TRBV5-1	TRBD1	-	TRBJ2-7	TGCGCCAGCAGCTTGGAAGGGACAGCATTCTACGAGCAGTACTTC	CASSLEGTAFYEQYF
TRBV18	-	-	TRBJ2-6	TGTGCCAGCTCACCAAACCCCTCTGGGGCCAACGTCCTGACTTTC	CASSPNPSGANVLTF
TRBV10-3	TRBD2	-	TRBJ2-3	TGTGCCATCAGTGAGCCCTCTAGCGGGACCGGAACAGATACGCAGTATTTT	CAISEPSSGTGTDTQYF
TRBV6-5	TRBD1	-	TRBJ1-1	TGTGCCAGCAGTTACTCGGGACAGGGCGCGAGTGCTTTCTTT	CASSYSGQGASAFF
TRBV19	-	-	TRBJ2-6	TGTGCCAGTAGTATTCCCGACTCTGGGGCCAACGTCCTGACTTTC	CASSIPDSGANVLTF
TRBV28	-	-	TRBJ1-6	TGTGCCAGCAGTTTACCGGGCCCTGGGGATTCACCCCTCCACTTT	CASSLPGPGDSPLHF
TRBV11-1	-	-	TRBJ2-3	TGTGCCAGCAGCCCTCGGGAACGTTGGAATACGCAGTATTTT	CASSPRERWNTQYF
TRBV27	-	-	TRBJ1-4	TGTGCCAGCAGAGCATCCACAGCTAATGAAAAACTGTTTTTT	CASRASTANEKLFF
TRBV2	-	-	TRBJ1-6	TGTGCCAGCAGTGCCTCAGGGTTCGCTTCACCCCTCCACTTT	CASSASGFASPLHF
TRBV11-3	-	-	TRBJ2-2	TGTGCCAGCAGCTCACCGGGGCATAGCACCGGGGAGCTGTTTTTT	CASSSPGHSTGELFF
TRBV30	-	many	TRBJ2-1	TGTGCCTGGAGTGAGGTGGACAGCAGCTCCTACAATGAGCAGTTCTTC	CAWSEVDSSSYNEQFF
TRBV5-1	-	once	TRBJ2-5	TGCGCCAGCAGCTCCCCCGGACAGTACCAAGAGACCCAGTACTTC	CASSSPGQYQETQYF
TRBV9	-	-	TRBJ1-4	TGTGCCAGCAGTGATGGGGTGAATGAAAAACTGTTTTTT	CASSDGVNEKLFF
TRBV5-1	-	-	TRBJ2-2	TGCGCCAGCAGCGTGAGTGTCACCGGGGAGCTGTTTTTT	CASSVSVTGELFF
TRBV5-1	-	-	TRBJ2-3	TGCGCCAGCAGCAGGAGTGATACGCAGTATTTT	CASSRSDTQYF
TRBV11-2	-	few	TRBJ2-7	TGTGCCAGCAGCTCGGCGGGGGGACAGTACGAGCAGTACTTC	CASSSAGGQYEQYF